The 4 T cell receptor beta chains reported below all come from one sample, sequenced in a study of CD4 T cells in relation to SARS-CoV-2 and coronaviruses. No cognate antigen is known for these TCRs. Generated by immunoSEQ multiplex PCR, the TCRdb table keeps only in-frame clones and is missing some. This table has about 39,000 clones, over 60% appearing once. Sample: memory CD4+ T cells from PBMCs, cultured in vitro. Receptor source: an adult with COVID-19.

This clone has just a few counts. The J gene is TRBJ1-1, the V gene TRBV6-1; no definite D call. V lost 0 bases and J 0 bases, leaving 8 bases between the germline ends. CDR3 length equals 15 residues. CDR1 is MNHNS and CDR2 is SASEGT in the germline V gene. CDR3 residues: CASSEAATMNTEAFF. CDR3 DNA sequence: TGTGCCAGCAGTGAAGCAGCGACCATGAACACTGAAGCTTTCTTT.

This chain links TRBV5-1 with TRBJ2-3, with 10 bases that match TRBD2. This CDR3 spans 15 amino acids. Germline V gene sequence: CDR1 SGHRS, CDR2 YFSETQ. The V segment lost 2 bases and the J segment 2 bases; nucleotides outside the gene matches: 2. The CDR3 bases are TGCGCCAGCAGCTTACTAGCGGGGTTCACAGATACGCAGTATTTT. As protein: CASSLLAGFTDTQYF.

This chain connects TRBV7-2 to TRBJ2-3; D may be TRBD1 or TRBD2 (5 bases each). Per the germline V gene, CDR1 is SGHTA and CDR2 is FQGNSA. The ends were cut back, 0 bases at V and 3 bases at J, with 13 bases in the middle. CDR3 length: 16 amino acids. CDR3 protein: CASSLALGRATDTQYF. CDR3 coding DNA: TGTGCCAGCAGCTTAGCGCTGGGGCGGGCAACAGATACGCAGTATTTT.

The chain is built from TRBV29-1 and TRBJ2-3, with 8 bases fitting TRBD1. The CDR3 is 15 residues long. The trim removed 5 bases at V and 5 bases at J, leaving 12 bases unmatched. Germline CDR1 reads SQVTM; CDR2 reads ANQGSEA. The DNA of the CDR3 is TGCAGCGTTAGAGCGTGGCAGGGGGCGGGAGATACGCAGTATTTT. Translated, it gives CSVRAWQGAGDTQYF.